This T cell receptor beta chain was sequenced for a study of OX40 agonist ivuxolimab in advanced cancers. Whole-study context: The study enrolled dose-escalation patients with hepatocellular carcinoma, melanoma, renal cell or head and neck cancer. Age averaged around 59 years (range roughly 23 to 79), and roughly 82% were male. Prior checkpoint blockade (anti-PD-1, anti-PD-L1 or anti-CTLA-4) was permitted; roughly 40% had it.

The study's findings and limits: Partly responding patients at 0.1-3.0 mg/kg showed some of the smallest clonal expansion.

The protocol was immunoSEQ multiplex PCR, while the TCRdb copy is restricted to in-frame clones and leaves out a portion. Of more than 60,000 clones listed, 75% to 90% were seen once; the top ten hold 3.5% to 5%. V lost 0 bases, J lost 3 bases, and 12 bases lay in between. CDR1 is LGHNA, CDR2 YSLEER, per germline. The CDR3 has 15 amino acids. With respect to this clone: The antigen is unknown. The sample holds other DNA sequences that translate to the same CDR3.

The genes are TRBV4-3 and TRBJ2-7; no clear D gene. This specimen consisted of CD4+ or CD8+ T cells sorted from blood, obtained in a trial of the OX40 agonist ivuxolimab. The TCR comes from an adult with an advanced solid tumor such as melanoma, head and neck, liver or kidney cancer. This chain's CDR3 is CASSQELVGVYEQYF. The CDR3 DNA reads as TGCGCCAGCAGCCAAGAATTAGTAGGAGTCTACGAGCAGTACTTC.